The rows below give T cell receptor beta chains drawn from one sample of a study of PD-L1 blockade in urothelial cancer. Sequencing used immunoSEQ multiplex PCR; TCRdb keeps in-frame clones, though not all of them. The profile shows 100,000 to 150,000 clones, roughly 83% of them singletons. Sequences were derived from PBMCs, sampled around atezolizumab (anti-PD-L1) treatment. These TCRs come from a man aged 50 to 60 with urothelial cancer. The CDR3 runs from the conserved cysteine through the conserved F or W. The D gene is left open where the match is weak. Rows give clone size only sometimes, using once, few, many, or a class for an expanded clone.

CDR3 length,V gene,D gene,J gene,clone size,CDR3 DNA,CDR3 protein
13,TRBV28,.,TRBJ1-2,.,TGTGCCAGCAGCATTGACAGTAACTATGGCTACACCTTC,CASSIDSNYGYTF
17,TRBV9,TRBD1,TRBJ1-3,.,TGTGCCAGCAGCCAGCCTTTTAGACAGGGGGCTGGAAACACCATATATTTT,CASSQPFRQGAGNTIYF
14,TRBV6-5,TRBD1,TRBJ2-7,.,TGTGCCAGCAGATGGGGACAGGGGACCTACGAGCAGTACTTC,CASRWGQGTYEQYF
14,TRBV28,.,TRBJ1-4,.,TGTGCCAGCAGTTCGGACATTTTCCCTGAAAAACTGTTTTTT,CASSSDIFPEKLFF
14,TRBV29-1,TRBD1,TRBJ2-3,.,TGCAGCGTGAGAACTGGACAGGCCACAGATACGCAGTATTTT,CSVRTGQATDTQYF
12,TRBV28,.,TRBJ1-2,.,TGTGCCAGCAGTTTATTACACGGGGGCTACACCTTC,CASSLLHGGYTF
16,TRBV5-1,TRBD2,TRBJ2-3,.,TGCGCCAGCAGCTTGGCGCTAGCGGGAGTGATAGATACGCAGTATTTT,CASSLALAGVIDTQYF
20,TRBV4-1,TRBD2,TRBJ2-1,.,TGCGCCAGCAGCCACCCCCAGGGGACTAGCGGGAGCACAAACTACAATGAGCAGTTCTTC,CASSHPQGTSGSTNYNEQFF
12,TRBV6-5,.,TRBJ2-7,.,TGTGCCAGCAGCGCTACAGGGTACGAGCAGTACTTC,CASSATGYEQYF
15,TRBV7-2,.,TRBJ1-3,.,TGTGCCAGCGGAGACAGTGCTTTCTCTGGAAACACCATATATTTT,CASGDSAFSGNTIYF
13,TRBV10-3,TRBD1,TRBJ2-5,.,TGTGCCATGGCAAGGACAGGGAGGGAGACCCAGTACTTC,CAMARTGRETQYF
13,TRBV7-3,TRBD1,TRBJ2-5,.,TGTGCCAGCAGCACGGACAGGGGAGAGACCCAGTACTTC,CASSTDRGETQYF
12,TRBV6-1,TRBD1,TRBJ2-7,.,TGTGCCAGTTTACAGGGGGCGTGGGAGCAGTACTTC,CASLQGAWEQYF
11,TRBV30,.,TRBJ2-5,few,TGTGCCTGGAGTGTATCGGGGACCCAGTACTTC,CAWSVSGTQYF
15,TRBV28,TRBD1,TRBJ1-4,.,TGTGCCAGCAGTATCCTGACAGGGACTAATGAAAAACTGTTTTTT,CASSILTGTNEKLFF
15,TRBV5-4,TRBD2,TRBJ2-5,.,TGTGCCAGCAGCTTGGAGGGCGGGAGAGGGAAGACCCAGTACTTC,CASSLEGGRGKTQYF
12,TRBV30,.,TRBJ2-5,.,TGTGCCTGGGCGGACTGGGAAGAGACCCAGTACTTC,CAWADWEETQYF
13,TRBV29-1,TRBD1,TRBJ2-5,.,TGCAGCGGGTCGGACAGGGTAAAGGGGACCCAGTACTTC,CSGSDRVKGTQYF
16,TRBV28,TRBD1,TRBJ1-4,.,TGTGCCAGCAGTTTATCAGGGGGAGGAACTAATGAAAAACTGTTTTTT,CASSLSGGGTNEKLFF
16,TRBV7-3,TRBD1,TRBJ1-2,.,TGTGCCAGCAGCTCCGGCTCCGGGACAGGGAGTGGTGGCTACACCTTC,CASSSGSGTGSGGYTF
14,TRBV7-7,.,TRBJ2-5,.,TGTGCTAGCAGCGCCTTGGGAGTAGGAGAGACCCAGTACTTC,CASSALGVGETQYF
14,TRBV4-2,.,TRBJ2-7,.,TGTGCCAGCAGCCAAGAGGCGGGGCAGTACGAGCAGTACTTC,CASSQEAGQYEQYF
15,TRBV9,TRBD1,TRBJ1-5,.,TGTGCCAGCAGCGGACAGGGCAGTTACAATCAGCCCCAGCATTTT,CASSGQGSYNQPQHF
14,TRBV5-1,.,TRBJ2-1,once,TGCGCCAGCAGCTTGGGGCTAGTTGACAATGAGCAGTTCTTC,CASSLGLVDNEQFF
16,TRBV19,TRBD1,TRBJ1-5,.,TGTGCCAGTAGTATACGCGGGACAGATAGCAATCAGCCCCAGCATTTT,CASSIRGTDSNQPQHF
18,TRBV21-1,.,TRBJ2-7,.,TGTGCCAGCAGCAAAGTAAAAGTGGAGTTGCGGGAGAGCTACGAGCAGTACTTC,CASSKVKVELRESYEQYF
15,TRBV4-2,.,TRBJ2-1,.,TGTGCCAGCAGCCAAGAATGGGGGGGCGCCTATGAGCAGTTCTTC,CASSQEWGGAYEQFF
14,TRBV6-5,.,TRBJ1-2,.,TGTGCCAGCAGTTCGGGGGAATTCCGCTCTGGCTACACCTTC,CASSSGEFRSGYTF
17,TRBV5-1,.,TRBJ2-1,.,TGCGCCAGCAGCTTGGCAATTGGCCAAACCCAGGGTAATGAGCAGTTCTTC,CASSLAIGQTQGNEQFF
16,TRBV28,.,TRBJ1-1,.,TGTGCCAGCAGTTTTGAGGCGGTCCTCGCGGGGACTGAAGCTTTCTTT,CASSFEAVLAGTEAFF
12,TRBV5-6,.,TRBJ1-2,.,TGTGCCAGCGGACGGGGGTCCTATGGCTACACCTTC,CASGRGSYGYTF
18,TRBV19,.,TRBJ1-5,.,TGTGCCAGTAGATCATTCACAGGGACACACATCAGCAATCAGCCCCAGCATTTT,CASRSFTGTHISNQPQHF
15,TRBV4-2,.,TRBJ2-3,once,TGTGCCAGCAGCCCCGCAGGGCCTAGCACAGATACGCAGTATTTT,CASSPAGPSTDTQYF
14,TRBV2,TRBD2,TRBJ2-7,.,TGTGCCAGCAGGGAGCGGGGTTTCGGCTACGAGCAGTACTTC,CASRERGFGYEQYF
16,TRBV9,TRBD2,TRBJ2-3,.,TGTGCCAGCACGAAGGCTAGCGGGAGGTACACAGATACGCAGTATTTT,CASTKASGRYTDTQYF
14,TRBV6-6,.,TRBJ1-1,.,TGTGCCAGCAGTTACGGGGGCATGAACACTGAAGCTTTCTTT,CASSYGGMNTEAFF
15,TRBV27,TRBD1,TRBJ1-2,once,TGTGCCAGCAGTTTGGGGACAGGGGGAGGCTATGGCTACACCTTC,CASSLGTGGGYGYTF
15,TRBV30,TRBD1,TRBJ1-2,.,TGTGCCTGGTACAGAAAGGGACAGGGAAGCTATGGCTACACCTTC,CAWYRKGQGSYGYTF
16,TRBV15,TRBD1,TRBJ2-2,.,TGTGCCACCAGCACCAGGGACAGGGGTAACACCGGGGAGCTGTTTTTT,CATSTRDRGNTGELFF
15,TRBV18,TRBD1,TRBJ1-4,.,TGTGCCAGCTCACCCCAACAGGGGTTGCGCGAAAAACTGTTTTTT,CASSPQQGLREKLFF
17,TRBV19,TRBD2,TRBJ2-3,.,TGTGCCAGTAGTCCCCTGGGACTAGCGAGTAGCACAGATACGCAGTATTTT,CASSPLGLASSTDTQYF
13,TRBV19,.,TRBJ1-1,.,TGTGCCAGTAGTATTAAGAGTCGCACTGAAGCTTTCTTT,CASSIKSRTEAFF
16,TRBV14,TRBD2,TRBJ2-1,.,TGTGCCAGCAGCCAAGGGAGGGCTAGCGGTGGTAATGAGCAGTTCTTC,CASSQGRASGGNEQFF
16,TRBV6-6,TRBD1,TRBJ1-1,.,TGTGCCAGCAGTTACGACGGACAGGGTCAAGGCGCTGAAGCTTTCTTT,CASSYDGQGQGAEAFF
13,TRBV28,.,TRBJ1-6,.,TGTGCCAGCAGACCCGGACAGCCCTCACCCCTCCACTTT,CASRPGQPSPLHF
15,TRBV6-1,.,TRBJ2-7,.,TGTGCCAGCAGTGAAATCATGGGCAGGGCCTACGAGCAGTACTTC,CASSEIMGRAYEQYF
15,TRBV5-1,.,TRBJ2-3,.,TGCGCCAGCAGCTTGTTAGGACAGCTCACAGATACGCAGTATTTT,CASSLLGQLTDTQYF
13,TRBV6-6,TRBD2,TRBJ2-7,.,TGTGCCAGCAATCTGGCGGGAGCTAACGAGCAGTACTTC,CASNLAGANEQYF
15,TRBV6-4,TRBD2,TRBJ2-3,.,TGTGCCAGCAGTGTTAGCGGGGGCCCGACAGATACGCAGTATTTT,CASSVSGGPTDTQYF